The 15 T cell receptor beta chains below all came from one sample that was sequenced in a study of shared clonotypes between healthy human individuals. Generated by immunoSEQ multiplex PCR, the TCRdb table keeps only in-frame clones and is missing some. The sample includes 1.4 million or so clones, 98% of them seen just once. Sample: naive CD4+ T cells sorted from blood. Subset: CD45RA+ positively selected. The receptors come from a man aged 25-45 years in good health.

CDR3 residues: CSVAGAGATDTQYF. CDR3 DNA sequence: TGCAGCGTCGCCGGGGCGGGGGCCACAGATACGCAGTATTTT. The chain is built from TRBV29-1 and TRBJ2-3; D perhaps matches TRBD2 (7 bases). This CDR3 is 14 amino acids long. With 6 bases removed from V and 2 bases from J, the gap between germline ends came to 15 bases. CDR1 and CDR2 (germline): SQVTM, ANQGSEA.

The chain uses TRBV14 and TRBJ2-6; D gene uncertain. V lost 4 bases and J 5 bases, leaving 6 bases between the germline ends. Per germline, CDR1 SGHDN and CDR2 FVKESK. CDR3 length equals 13 residues. As DNA, the CDR3 is TGTGCCAGCAGCCGACTTAGGGCCAACGTCCTGACTTTC. This encodes CASSRLRANVLTF. Using reference TRBV14 and TRBJ2-6 for the parts outside the CDR3, the full variable domain is EAGVTQFPSHSVIEKGQTVTLRCDPISGHDNLYWYRRVMGKEIKFLLHFVKESKQDESGMPNNRFLAERTGGTYSTLKVQPAELEDSGVYFCASSRLRANVLTFGAGSRLTVL.

The chain has TRBV4-2 and TRBJ2-7; D is unclear. This CDR3 region has 12 residues. Trimming cost V 0 bases and J 7 bases, with 7 bases left between them. Germline CDR1 reads LGHNA; CDR2 reads YNFKEQ. The CDR3 region has the DNA TGTGCCAGCAGCCAAGAAGGAACGGAGCAGTACTTC. This translates into CASSQEGTEQYF.

The rearrangement links TRBV29-1 to TRBJ2-7, with TRBD1 identical over 8 bases. V shed 6 bases and J 4 bases; nucleotides not matched to a gene: 11. The CDR3 has 14 amino acids. Germline V gives CDR1 SQVTM, CDR2 ANQGSEA. In DNA form, the CDR3 reads TGCAGCGTCGCATCCGGGACAGGCGGTTACGAGCAGTACTTC. Translating it yields CSVASGTGGYEQYF.

V is TRBV25-1 and J is TRBJ1-2; D possibly corresponds to TRBD1 (5 bases). The V end lost 6 bases, the J end lost 7 bases, and 21 bases lay between the germline ends. This CDR3 region has 15 residues. CDR1 MGHDK and CDR2 SYGVNS come from the germline V gene. The CDR3 nucleotides are TGTGCCAGCAGCCCCGGAGGCCGAGGGGTAATTGGCTACACCTTC. Translation gives CASSPGGRGVIGYTF.

As regards this clone: This sample also contains other DNA sequences that code for the same CDR3. The V and J genes are TRBV9 and TRBJ2-1, with D possibly being TRBD1 or TRBD2 (5 bases each). This CDR3 comprises 14 residues. CDR1 is SGDLS and CDR2 is YYNGEE in the germline V gene. Trimming pared 0 bases from V and 10 bases from J, leaving 14 bases between. In DNA, the CDR3 is TGTGCCAGCAGCGTAGTTGGCCAGGGCGGGGAGCAGTTCTTC. Protein product: CASSVVGQGGEQFF.

On this clone itself: This same CDR3 is encoded by further DNA sequences in the sample. This chain connects TRBV7-2 to TRBJ2-7; D may match TRBD1 or TRBD2 (5 bases each). Germline CDR1 and CDR2: SGHTA and FQGNSA. Trimming took 0 bases from V and 2 from J, leaving 8 bases between them. The CDR3 contains 14 residues. The CDR3 sequence: CASSLAGGPYEQYF. The CDR3 bases are TGTGCCAGCAGCTTAGCTGGGGGACCCTACGAGCAGTACTTC.

A single count supports this clone. CDR3 coding DNA: TGTGCCAGTACGGTATCCTGGGGCACAGATACGCAGTATTTT. It encodes CASTVSWGTDTQYF. The rearrangement uses TRBV19 and TRBJ2-3; D unresolved. Germline loops: CDR1 LNHDA, CDR2 SQIVND (reference sequence). V lost 7 bases and J 1 base, leaving 12 bases between the germline ends. The CDR3 has 14 residues. Supplemented by reference TRBV19 and TRBJ2-3, the full variable domain reads DGGITQSPKYLFRKEGQNVTLSCEQNLNHDAMYWYRQDPGQGLRLIYYSQIVNDFQKGDIAEGYSVSREKKESFPLTVTSAQKNPTAFYLCASTVSWGTDTQYFGPGTRLTVL.

This chain uses TRBV4-3 with TRBJ1-2; TRBD1 might be the D (5 bases). Trimming stripped 1 base from V and 5 bases from J, with 17 bases between. The CDR3 length is 16 residues. The germline CDR1 and CDR2 sequences are LGHNA and YSLEER. For the CDR3, the DNA is TGCGCCAGCAGCCAAGTCACTGGGGCAGGCACGTATGGCTACACCTTC. Translated, it gives CASSQVTGAGTYGYTF.

The chain is built from TRBV2 and TRBJ2-7; 7 bases map to TRBD1. This CDR3 spans 13 amino acids. Germline CDR1 reads SNHLY; CDR2 reads FYNNEI. The CDR3 here is CAAEDRLSYEQYF. In DNA, the CDR3 is TGTGCAGCAGAGGACAGGTTATCCTACGAGCAGTACTTC. Using reference TRBV2 and TRBJ2-7 for the parts outside the CDR3, the full variable domain is EPEVTQTPSHQVTQMGQEVILRCVPISNHLYFYWYRQILGQKVEFLVSFYNNEISEKSEIFDDQFSVERPDGSNFTLKIRSTKLEDSAMYFCAAEDRLSYEQYFGPGTRLTVT.

This sequence joins TRBV18 and TRBJ2-1; D remains unclear. The CDR3 spans 15 residues. The V gene lost 2 bases and the J gene lost 2 bases, with 10 bases spanning the gap. CDR1 and CDR2 (germline): KGHSH, LQKENI. The CDR3 DNA is TGTGCCAGCTCACCAGGGCAGGCAGCCTACAATGAGCAGTTCTTC. This encodes CASSPGQAAYNEQFF. Full variable domain (remainder filled in from reference TRBV18 and TRBJ2-1): NAGVMQNPRHLVRRRGQEARLRCSPMKGHSHVYWYRQLPEEGLKFMVYLQKENIIDESGMPKERFSAEFPKEGPSILRIQQVVRGDSAAYFCASSPGQAAYNEQFFGPGTRLTVL.

The chain combines TRBV18 with TRBJ1-4; TRBD1 is a possible D gene (5 bases). The CDR3 runs to 13 residues. Germline V lookup: CDR1 KGHSH, CDR2 LQKENI. Trimming removed 7 bases at V and 4 bases at J, with 10 bases between. The CDR3 spells CASFRDLNEKLFF. In nucleotides, the CDR3 is TGTGCCAGCTTCAGGGATCTTAATGAAAAACTGTTTTTT.

A remark on this clone: The sample carries other DNA sequences with the same CDR3. The chain has TRBV18 and TRBJ2-1, with 11 nucleotides matching TRBD2. V was clipped by 1 base and J by 7 bases; unmatched bases: 6. The CDR3 consists of 16 residues. Germline V gives CDR1 KGHSH, CDR2 LQKENI. This CDR3 is CASSPLGLAGGNEQFF. Here the CDR3 DNA reads TGTGCCAGCTCACCACTGGGGCTAGCGGGAGGTAATGAGCAGTTCTTC.

J is TRBJ2-3 and V is TRBV5-1; D not resolved. Germline lookup yields CDR1 SGHRS and CDR2 YFSETQ. V lost 4 bases, J lost 0 bases, and 6 bases lay in between. The CDR3 is made up of 13 amino acids. This chain's CDR3 is CASSAPSTDTQYF. The CDR3 DNA follows: TGCGCCAGCAGCGCCCCTAGCACAGATACGCAGTATTTT.

This chain connects TRBV5-1 to TRBJ2-3, with 9 bases fitting TRBD2. The CDR3 extends over 16 amino acids. The germline V gene has CDR1 SGHRS and CDR2 YFSETQ. After removal of 4 bases from V and 3 bases from J, the junction contained 9 bases not matched to a gene. The CDR3 coding sequence is TGCGCCAGCAGCGGTGGGAGCGGGAGGAGGACAGATACGCAGTATTTT. Amino acids: CASSGGSGRRTDTQYF.